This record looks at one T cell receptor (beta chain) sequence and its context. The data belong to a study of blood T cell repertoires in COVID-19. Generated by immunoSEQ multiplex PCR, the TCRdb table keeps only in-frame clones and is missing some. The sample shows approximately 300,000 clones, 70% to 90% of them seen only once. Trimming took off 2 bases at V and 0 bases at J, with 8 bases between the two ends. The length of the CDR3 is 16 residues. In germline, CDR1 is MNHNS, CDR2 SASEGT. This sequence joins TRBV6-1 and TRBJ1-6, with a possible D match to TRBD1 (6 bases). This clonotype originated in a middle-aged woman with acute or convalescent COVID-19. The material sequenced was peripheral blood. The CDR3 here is CASSEQGSSYNSPLHF. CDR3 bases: TGTGCCAGCAGTGAACAGGGGAGCTCCTATAATTCACCCCTCCACTTT.